A single TCR beta chain is shown here with its context. The sample originates from a study of blood T cell repertoires in COVID-19. TCRdb's table, derived via immunoSEQ multiplex PCR, lists solely in-frame clones and lacks some. The sample lists approximately 300,000 clones, more than 85% seen once, with roughly 3.9% in the top ten. The germline CDR1 and CDR2 sequences are LNHDA and SQIVND (reference sequence). V lost 7 bases and J 1 base, leaving 10 bases between the germline ends. The CDR3 spans 13 residues. Sequences were obtained from PBMCs or T cells enriched from blood (not recorded which). This receptor was obtained from a woman aged 25 to 39 who had been exposed to COVID-19. The chain uses TRBV19 and TRBJ1-1; weak D call: TRBD1 (5 bases). CDR3 DNA sequence: TGTGCCAGTACGAAGGGGAAGAACACTGAAGCTTTCTTT. Protein: CASTKGKNTEAFF.